The 14 T cell receptor beta chains listed next were all sequenced from one sample in a study of technical replicates of blood from a handful of donors. Some clones are missing from TCRdb's copy, which holds only in-frame ones; the method was immunoSEQ multiplex PCR. The sample carries tens of thousands of clones, roughly 93% recorded once. The sequencing input was T cells isolated from PBMCs. The receptors come from a human donor in good health.

V is TRBV18 and J is TRBJ1-4; 8 bases fit TRBD1. Germline V gives CDR1 KGHSH, CDR2 LQKENI. CDR3 size: 14 residues. J was trimmed by 7 bases and V by 3 bases; bases with no gene match: 4. The CDR3 DNA reads as TGTGCCAGCTCACCCGGACAGGGTCGTGAAAAACTGTTTTTT. Amino acid sequence: CASSPGQGREKLFF.

The genes are TRBV6-1 and TRBJ1-6; 9 positions match TRBD1. With V trimmed by 9 bases and J by 10 bases, 7 bases remained unmatched. CDR3 length equals 13 residues. Per the germline V gene, CDR1 is MNHNS and CDR2 is SASEGT. The CDR3 sequence: CASQQGAGSPLHF. CDR3 bases: TGTGCCAGTCAACAGGGGGCCGGGTCACCCCTCCACTTT.

The CDR3: CAIGGGGTGELFF. The CDR3 DNA sequence: TGTGCCATCGGCGGGGGGGGGACCGGGGAGCTGTTTTTT. The chain is built from TRBV10-3 and TRBJ2-2; 9 bases agree with TRBD2. The CDR3 has 13 amino acids. V shed 8 bases and J 5 bases; nucleotides not matched to a gene: 3. Germline V gives CDR1 ENHRY, CDR2 SYGVKD.

The chain recombines TRBV19 with TRBJ1-2, with unresolved D. The CDR3 runs 16 residues. The germline CDR1 and CDR2 sequences are LNHDA and SQIVND (reference sequence). Trimming took off 3 bases at V and 4 bases at J, with 18 bases between the two ends. The CDR3 coding sequence is TGTGCCAGTAGTATCCCGGGCGGGGAGTGGGTCTATGGCTACACCTTC. It encodes CASSIPGGEWVYGYTF.

The J gene is TRBJ2-3, the V gene TRBV7-9; the D gene is possibly TRBD2 (7 bases). CDR1 and CDR2 (germline): SEHNR, FQNEAQ (reference sequence). The V gene lost 1 base and the J gene lost 4 bases, with 12 bases spanning the gap. This CDR3 comprises 15 residues. CDR3 region: CASSLGDYRADTQYF. For the CDR3, the DNA is TGTGCCAGCAGCTTAGGGGACTACAGGGCAGATACGCAGTATTTT.

This clone was recorded only once. The chain combines TRBV18 with TRBJ1-2; 7 bases align to TRBD1. Germline CDR1 KGHSH, CDR2 LQKENI. V shed 5 bases, J shed 1 base, and the junction held 7 bases outside the gene matches. CDR3 length: 15 residues. The CDR3 nucleotides are TGTGCCAGCTCAGGGACAGCGACCAATAACTATGGCTACACCTTC. It translates to CASSGTATNNYGYTF.

This chain links TRBV6-1 with TRBJ2-1; tentative D call: TRBD2 (6 bases). Germline V gene data show CDR1 as MNHNS and CDR2 as SASEGT. The CDR3 has 16 amino acids. The germline V and J ends were trimmed by 0 bases and 4 bases, with 13 bases remaining between them. This chain's CDR3 is CASSEAGGGIYNEQFF. CDR3 sequence (DNA): TGTGCCAGCAGTGAAGCTGGCGGCGGGATTTACAATGAGCAGTTCTTC.

The J gene is TRBJ1-1, the V gene TRBV28; TRBD1 agrees at 9 bases. This CDR3 is built from 19 residues. With V trimmed by 6 bases and J by 1 base, 18 bases remained unmatched. The germline V gene encodes CDR1 MDHEN and CDR2 SYDVKM. The CDR3 DNA is TGTGCCAGCAGCCGAATCCAAGGGACAGGGCTGGGGGAGAACACTGAAGCTTTCTTT. Amino acids: CASSRIQGTGLGENTEAFF.

The chain combines TRBV29-1 with TRBJ2-4; 11 nucleotides match TRBD2. Germline V CDR1 and CDR2: SQVTM, ANQGSEA. J was trimmed by 10 bases and V by 5 bases; bases with no gene match: 7. There are 13 residues in the CDR3. CDR3 loop: CSVWASGGSIQYF. DNA for the CDR3: TGCAGCGTTTGGGCTAGCGGGGGGTCGATTCAGTACTTC.

The V call is TRBV9, the J call TRBJ2-1, with 16 bases aligning to TRBD2. This CDR3 region has 19 residues. V gave up 3 bases and J gave up 4 bases; unmatched junction bases: 10. In germline, CDR1 is SGDLS, CDR2 YYNGEE. The CDR3: CASSGSTGTSGGVYNEQFF. In nucleotides, the CDR3 is TGTGCCAGCAGCGGCAGCACCGGGACTAGCGGGGGGGTATACAATGAGCAGTTCTTC.

J is TRBJ1-4 and V is TRBV2; TRBD1 agrees at 7 bases. The CDR3 contains 17 residues. Germline V gene lookup returns CDR1 SNHLY and CDR2 FYNNEI. V dropped 8 bases and J dropped 0; count of bases not matched to a gene: 12. Written as DNA, the CDR3 is TGTGCCAGCGCTCAGGGGGGATTTATTGCAACTAATGAAAAACTGTTTTTT. Its protein product is CASAQGGFIATNEKLFF.

This chain connects TRBV19 to TRBJ1-5; 9 bases fit TRBD1. The CDR3 spans 14 residues. The V gene end was trimmed by 7 bases and the J gene end by 7 bases; junction bases not matched to a gene: 8. Germline lookup yields CDR1 LNHDA and CDR2 SQIVND (reference sequence). The CDR3 DNA reads TGTGCCAGTACCGGGACAGGGAATGGACAGCCCCAGCATTTT. Its translation is CASTGTGNGQPQHF.

This clone was observed a few times. This chain uses TRBV7-9 with TRBJ2-1, with TRBD2 identical over 8 bases. Germline V gene sequence: CDR1 SEHNR, CDR2 FQNEAQ (reference sequence). The CDR3 has 15 residues. Trimming removed 3 bases from V and 8 bases from J; junction bases left unmatched: 9. The chain's CDR3 is CASSFGWLAGYEQFF. The CDR3 DNA reads as TGTGCCAGCAGCTTCGGCTGGCTAGCGGGTTATGAGCAGTTCTTC. Looking up the rest from reference TRBV7-9 and TRBJ2-1 gives the full variable domain: DTGVSQNPRHKITKRGQNVTFRCDPISEHNRLYWYRQTLGQGPEFLTYFQNEAQLEKSRLLSDRFSAERPKGSFSTLEIQRTEQGDSAMYLCASSFGWLAGYEQFFGPGTRLTVL.

The chain has TRBV28 and TRBJ1-3; 7 bases map to TRBD1. The CDR3 totals 14 residues. Per germline, CDR1 MDHEN and CDR2 SYDVKM. J lost 2 bases, V lost 3 bases, and 1 base had no gene match. The CDR3 DNA follows: TGTGCCAGCAGTTTGGACAGGACTGGAAACACCATATATTTT. This encodes CASSLDRTGNTIYF.